These 8 T cell receptor beta chains came from one sample sequenced in a study of CD8 T cells in ankylosing spondylitis. Whole-study results and caveats: A TCR beta motif made of fewer than ten highly homologous variants seemed typical of ankylosing spondylitis blood.

These receptors lack a known antigen. Each CDR3 protein gets one entry after TCRdb re-called the 5' RACE reads with MiXCR. The data hold a few hundred thousand distinct CDR3 sequences, with 8% observed a single time. The sequencing input was blood, either unsorted or a sorted T cell fraction (not recorded which). Receptors originate from a male donor with ankylosing spondylitis.

This clonotype was counted only a few times. The CDR3 reads CASSGLAISGANVLTF. CDR3 bases: TGTGCCAGCAGCGGACTAGCCATCTCTGGGGCCAACGTCCTGACTTTC. The chain couples TRBV28 to TRBJ2-6; the match to TRBD2 covers 8 bases. This CDR3 comprises 16 residues. V shed 6 bases and J 0 bases; nucleotides not matched to a gene: 4. CDR1 is MDHEN, CDR2 SYDVKM, per germline.

The gene calls are TRBV10-3 and TRBJ2-5; D could derive from TRBD1 or TRBD2 (6 bases each). CDR1 is ENHRY, CDR2 SYGVKD, per germline. The V end was cut by 4 bases, the J end by 5 bases, with 11 bases between. CDR3 length equals 13 residues. CDR3 sequence reads: CAISARGDETQYF. DNA of the CDR3: TGTGCCATCAGTGCTAGGGGGGATGAGACCCAGTACTTC.

This clonotype has just a few counts. V gene TRBV12-3 or TRBV12-4 combines with J gene TRBJ1-4; D is unclear. Trimming left V 6 bases short and J 4 bases short, with 12 bases between. The CDR3 has 14 residues. Written as DNA, the CDR3 is TGTGCCAGCAGCCCCGGACGGATTAATGAAAAACTGTTTTTT. This sequence encodes CASSPGRINEKLFF.

The rearrangement joins TRBV20-1 to TRBJ2-7; 10 nucleotides match TRBD1. This CDR3 is 15 amino acids long. The ends lost 3 bases at V and 3 bases at J; junction bases unmatched: 8. Looked up from germline, CDR1 is DFQATT and CDR2 is SNEGSKA (reference sequence). The CDR3 loop reads CSARMDRGESYEQYF. Here the CDR3 DNA reads TGCAGTGCTAGGATGGACAGGGGGGAGAGCTACGAGCAGTACTTC.

This clonotype came up a few times. The chain carries TRBV5-1 and TRBJ1-2; D unresolved. The CDR3 is made up of 14 amino acids. Germline values: CDR1 SGHRS, CDR2 YFSETQ. V shed 0 bases and J shed 4 bases, with 10 bases lying between them. The CDR3 reads CASSLGLGIYGYTF. Written as DNA, the CDR3 is TGCGCCAGCAGCTTGGGACTAGGGATCTATGGCTACACCTTC.

This clonotype was detected only a few times. The chain combines TRBV7-2 with TRBJ1-4; unclear D gene. The ends were cut back, 3 bases at V and 0 bases at J, with 5 bases in the middle. CDR1 and CDR2 (germline): SGHTA, FQGNSA. This CDR3 comprises 14 residues. The CDR3 region is CASSFAATNEKLFF. For the CDR3, the DNA is TGTGCCAGCAGCTTCGCAGCAACTAATGAAAAACTGTTTTTT.

This clonotype appeared a few times. J is TRBJ2-1 and V is TRBV7-3; TRBD2 matches at 10 bases. Germline V gene sequence: CDR1 SGHTA, CDR2 FQGTGA. This CDR3 is built from 16 residues. Germline trimming cut 0 bases from V and 4 bases from J; bases unmatched to any gene: 3. The CDR3 region has the DNA TGTGCCAGCAGCTTAACTGGGACTAGCGTGTACAATGAGCAGTTCTTC. As protein: CASSLTGTSVYNEQFF.

There are a few counts of this clonotype. The V and J genes are TRBV5-1 and TRBJ2-1; tentative D call: TRBD2 (5 bases). Germline CDR1 reads SGHRS; CDR2 reads YFSETQ. This CDR3 comprises 14 residues. The V end was cut by 6 bases, the J end by 5 bases, with 15 bases between. As DNA, the CDR3 is TGCGCCAGCAAGACGGCGGGCGTAAACAATGAGCAGTTCTTC. It encodes CASKTAGVNNEQFF.